This T cell receptor beta chain is from a study of OX40 agonist ivuxolimab in advanced cancers. The data were produced by immunoSEQ multiplex PCR, yet TCRdb's version contains in-frame clones alone and is incomplete. This table holds some 89,000 clones, around 84% found once. The germline V gene encodes CDR1 SGHNT and CDR2 YYREEE (reference sequence). V was clipped by 3 bases and J by 1 base; unmatched bases: 4. CDR3 length: 16 amino acids. Sequenced here: CD4+ or CD8+ T cells sorted from blood, sampled in a trial of the OX40 agonist ivuxolimab. This TCR was recovered from an adult with an advanced solid tumor such as melanoma, head and neck, liver or kidney cancer. The chain has TRBV5-4 and TRBJ2-3, with 11 bases matching TRBD1. The CDR3 nucleotides are TGTGCCAGCAGCTATGGACAGGGGGCGGGCACAGATACGCAGTATTTT. Its protein product is CASSYGQGAGTDTQYF. The entire variable domain, with the rest obtained from reference TRBV5-4 and TRBJ2-3, is as follows: ETGVTQSPTHLIKTRGQQVTLRCSSQSGHNTVSWYQQALGQGPQFIFQYYREEENGRGNFPPRFSGLQFPNYSSELNVNALELDDSALYLCASSYGQGAGTDTQYFGPGTRLTVL.